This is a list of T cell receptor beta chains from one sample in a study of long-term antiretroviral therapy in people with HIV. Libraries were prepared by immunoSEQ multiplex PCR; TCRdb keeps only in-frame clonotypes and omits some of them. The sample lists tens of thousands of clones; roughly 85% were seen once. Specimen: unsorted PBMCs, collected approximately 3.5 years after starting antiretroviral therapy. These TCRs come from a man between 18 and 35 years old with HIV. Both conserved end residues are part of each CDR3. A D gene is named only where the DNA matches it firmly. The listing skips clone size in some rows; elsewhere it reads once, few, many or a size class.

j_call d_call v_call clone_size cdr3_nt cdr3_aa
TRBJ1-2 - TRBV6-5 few TGTGCCAGCAGTTACGGGTTAAACTATGGCTACACCTTC CASSYGLNYGYTF
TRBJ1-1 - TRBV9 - TGTGCCAGCAGCGTGGGGCAGGGGACGCGGGGGGTGAACACTGAAGCTTTCTTT CASSVGQGTRGVNTEAFF
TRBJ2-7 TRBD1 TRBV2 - TGTGCCAGCAGTGACGGGACAGTAAGCTACGAGCAGTACTTC CASSDGTVSYEQYF
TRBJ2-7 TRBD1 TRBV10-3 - TGTGCCATCAGTCGGGACAGGGGCTCCTACGAGCAGTACTTC CAISRDRGSYEQYF
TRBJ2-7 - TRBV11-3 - TGTGCCAGCAGCAACAGTTCCTACGAGCAGTACTTC CASSNSSYEQYF
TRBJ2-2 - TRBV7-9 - TGTGCCAGCAGCTTATGGCGTTGGAGCGGGGAGCTGTTTTTT CASSLWRWSGELFF
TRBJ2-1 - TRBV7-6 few TGTGCCAGCAGCTTAGACCCGGGATCTCACAATGAGCAGTTCTTC CASSLDPGSHNEQFF
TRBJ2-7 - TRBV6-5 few TGTGCCAGCAGTTACTCCGGCTTTACCTACGAGCAGTACTTC CASSYSGFTYEQYF
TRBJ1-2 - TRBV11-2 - TGTGCCAGCAGCCCCCAACCCAGTGCTGGCTACACCTTC CASSPQPSAGYTF
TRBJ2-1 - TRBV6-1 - TGTGCCAGCAATTTGGGCAGGGTATACAATGAGCAGTTCTTC CASNLGRVYNEQFF
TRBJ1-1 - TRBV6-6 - TGTGCCAGCAGTTACCAACTGGACCGAATTGAAGCTTTCTTT CASSYQLDRIEAFF
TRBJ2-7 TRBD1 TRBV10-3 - TGTGCCATCAGTGGGGACAGGGGTAAGGTCTACGAGCAGTACTTC CAISGDRGKVYEQYF
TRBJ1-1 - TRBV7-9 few TGTGCCAGCAGCTTAGATGGGACGGGGAACACTGAAGCTTTCTTT CASSLDGTGNTEAFF
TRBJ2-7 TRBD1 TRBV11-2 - TGTGCCAGCAGCTCTGTTAGGGGGCTAGAATCGGGAGAGCAGTACTTC CASSSVRGLESGEQYF
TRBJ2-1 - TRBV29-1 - TGCAGCGTTGAAGAGCGGCGCAATGAGCAGTTCTTC CSVEERRNEQFF
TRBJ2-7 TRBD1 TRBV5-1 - TGCGCCAGCAGCTCGCCGGGACAGGGGTCCTACGAGCAGTACTTC CASSSPGQGSYEQYF
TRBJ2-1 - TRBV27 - TGTGCCAGCAGTCCAATACCCCTAGAATGGGACTCGATGTACAATGAGCAGTTCTTC CASSPIPLEWDSMYNEQFF
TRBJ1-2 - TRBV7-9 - TGTGCCAGCAGCTTTAGCGGTGGCTACACCTTC CASSFSGGYTF